Below, one T cell receptor beta chain is given with its context. Antigen unknown. The data originate from a study of CD8 T cells in ankylosing spondylitis. Study findings and constraints: Clones linked with disease were CD8+ and fairly uncommon in the peripheral blood.

The authors made TCR beta libraries by quantitative 5'-RACE with molecular barcodes. Each CDR3 protein is one row after TCRdb ran MiXCR on the 5' RACE reads. The sample consists of roughly 35,000 distinct CDR3 sequences, roughly 13% of them appearing once. Trimming shortened V by 3 bases and J by 3 bases, and 12 bases separated the two germline ends. The V gene's germline CDR1 is MGHRA and CDR2 YSYEKL. There are 16 residues in the CDR3. The rearrangement uses TRBV4-1 and TRBJ2-6, with D tentatively TRBD1 (6 bases). The specimen was synovial fluid, either unsorted or a sorted T cell fraction (not recorded which). The TCR sequence derives from a male donor with ankylosing spondylitis. The CDR3 region has the DNA TGCGCCAGCAGCCATCAAACAGGGAGTGGGGCCAACGTCCTGACTTTC. Protein product: CASSHQTGSGANVLTF.